This T cell receptor (beta chain) was documented in a study of T-cell reconstitution after alpha-beta-depleted transplantation in children. This clonotype was recorded many times. Antigen: not known. Germline V gives CDR1 SEHNR, CDR2 FQNEAQ (reference sequence). The CDR3 runs to 15 residues. V lost 5 bases and J lost 8; bases outside the gene matches: 8. This sample's TCRbeta library carried unique molecular identifier barcodes. MiXCR was run by TCRdb on the PCR reads, yielding one entry per CDR3 protein. The data contain about 160,000 distinct CDR3 sequences, more than 9.5% of them singletons. Notes on the study in general: Recipient T cells and thymic progenitors that survived gave rise to the high TCRbeta diversity observed at day 60 in some patients. T-cell counts and diversity were attributed mostly to newly produced T cells one year after transplant.

The chain combines TRBV7-9 with TRBJ2-2; 10 bases line up with TRBD1. The sequencing here drew on PBMCs, taken before TCRalphabeta/CD19-depleted stem cell transplant. The clonotype was recovered from a boy aged 2 to 10 with acute myeloid leukemia, due to receive a stem cell transplant. CDR3 loop: CASSPWTGGLGELFF. In DNA, the CDR3 is TGTGCCAGCAGCCCGTGGACAGGGGGTTTGGGGGAGCTGTTTTTT.